The text below deals with one TCR beta chain. The data derive from a study of OX40 agonist ivuxolimab in advanced cancers. Assay: immunoSEQ multiplex PCR; the TCRdb copy retains only in-frame clones and omits some. The data contain roughly 80,000 clones, roughly 91% of them singletons. In germline, CDR1 is KGHSH, CDR2 LQKENI. The germline V and J ends were trimmed by 4 bases and 6 bases, with 7 bases remaining between them. This CDR3 spans 12 amino acids. V is TRBV18 and J is TRBJ2-1; D unclear. The source is an adult with an advanced solid tumor such as melanoma, head and neck, liver or kidney cancer. This material consisted of CD4+ or CD8+ T cells sorted from blood, taken in a trial of the OX40 agonist ivuxolimab. The CDR3 region has the DNA TGTGCCAGCTCACTGCAATCCAATGAGCAGTTCTTC. The encoded protein is CASSLQSNEQFF.